This T cell receptor beta chain was recorded in a study of T cells in Graves' hyperthyroidism and ophthalmopathy. The CDR3 has 18 residues. V trimming: 5 bases; J trimming: 4 bases; junction bases outside the gene matches: 9. The source material, RNA transcripts, was used to amplify TCR beta CDR3 regions. HTBI primers were employed in a first-round RT-PCR of the TCR CDR3. TCRdb re-analysed the multiplex PCR reads in MiXCR, keeping a single row per CDR3 protein. The sample yields around 620,000 distinct CDR3 sequences, 14% seen once. Ophthalmopathy patients showed a Clinical Activity Score of at least 3, NOSPECS grade of at least 4 and duration under 3 months. The source of the PBMCs was less than 12 ml of fresh peripheral blood. This clonotype was picked up many times. What it binds is unknown. Study-wide results and limits: Before onset, ophthalmopathy was predicted by the model a median around 6.2 months earlier. Most thyroid clonotypes expanded above 0.001 were also detected in blood.

The V gene is TRBV12-3 or TRBV12-4, the J gene TRBJ2-2; 14 bases match TRBD2. The clonotype originates from a woman between 18 and 30 years old with Graves' ophthalmopathy. Source material: blood. In DNA, the CDR3 is TGTGCCAGCAGTCTTATGACTAGCGGGAGGGTCGGCACCGGGGAGCTGTTTTTT. Protein: CASSLMTSGRVGTGELFF.